A single sample is the source of the 14 T cell receptor beta chains below, sequenced in a study of blood T cell repertoires in COVID-19. The method was immunoSEQ multiplex PCR; TCRdb's version includes in-frame clones alone and lacks a portion of them. The sample shows 150,000 to 200,000 clones, more than 65% of them seen only once. The sequencing input was peripheral blood. Every receptor here comes from a human donor with acute or convalescent COVID-19. The donor label of this sample is uncertain.

This clone was observed a single time. This chain joins TRBV6-5 and TRBJ1-5, with D tentatively TRBD1 (6 bases). The germline CDR1 and CDR2 sequences are MNHEY and SVGAGI. The ends were cut back, 7 bases at V and 2 bases at J, with 9 bases in the middle. The CDR3 runs to 13 residues. CDR3 protein: CASKYRGNQPQHF. As DNA, the CDR3 is TGTGCCAGCAAATACAGGGGCAATCAGCCCCAGCATTTT.

The V gene is TRBV28, the J gene TRBJ1-5; 7 positions agree with TRBD1. Germline V gene sequence: CDR1 MDHEN, CDR2 SYDVKM. The CDR3 is made up of 13 amino acids. With V trimmed by 10 bases and J by 2 bases, 5 bases remained unmatched. The DNA of the CDR3 is TGTGCCACCCAGGGGGATGGCAATCAGCCCCAGCATTTT. Residues: CATQGDGNQPQHF.

V is TRBV19 and J is TRBJ1-2; 9 positions agree with TRBD1. CDR1 and CDR2 from the germline V gene are LNHDA and SQIVND (reference sequence). The ends lost 4 bases at V and 7 bases at J; junction bases unmatched: 10. CDR3 length equals 15 residues. The CDR3: CASSNSGTGNGGYTF. The CDR3 DNA reads TGTGCCAGTAGTAATTCCGGGACAGGGAATGGTGGCTACACCTTC.

The rearrangement links TRBV28 to TRBJ2-3; D unclear. The CDR3 is 13 residues long. Germline V gene sequence: CDR1 MDHEN, CDR2 SYDVKM. Trimming removed 0 bases at V and 5 bases at J, with 6 bases between. This CDR3 is CASSLWPGDTQYF. The CDR3 DNA reads TGTGCCAGCAGTTTATGGCCGGGAGATACGCAGTATTTT.

CDR3 amino acids: CASSLSGANNEQFF. The CDR3 DNA is TGTGCCAGCAGCCTTAGCGGGGCTAACAATGAGCAGTTCTTC. The gene calls are TRBV3-1 (or the pseudogene TRBV3-2) and TRBJ2-1, with TRBD2 matching 8 bases. The CDR3 sequence is 14 residues long. V lost 4 bases to trimming and J lost 5 bases; unmatched junction nucleotides: 4. Germline CDR1 and CDR2: LGHDT and YNNKEL (reference sequence).

V is TRBV5-6 and J is TRBJ2-4; 8 bases are shared with TRBD2. V lost 1 base to trimming and J lost 4 bases; unmatched junction nucleotides: 10. Germline V CDR1 and CDR2: SGHDT, YYEEEE. The CDR3 has 17 residues. The CDR3 DNA sequence: TGTGCCAGCAGCTTGCAGGGCCTCCGGGAGGGAAAAAACATTCAGTACTTC. As protein: CASSLQGLREGKNIQYF.

V and J are TRBV11-2 and TRBJ2-7, with 7 bases matching TRBD1. Looked up from germline, CDR1 is SGHAT and CDR2 is FQNNGV. The CDR3 is 19 residues long. With V trimmed by 1 base and J by 1 base, 16 bases remained unmatched. The CDR3 sequence is CASSLALINLVGQSYEQYF. The DNA of the CDR3 is TGTGCCAGCAGCTTAGCCTTGATCAATTTGGTGGGACAGTCCTACGAGCAGTACTTC.

This rearrangement joins TRBV6-6 to TRBJ2-7; TRBD2 agrees at 8 bases. V shed 6 bases, J shed 2 bases, and the junction held 3 bases outside the gene matches. This CDR3 has 13 residues. Germline V CDR1 and CDR2: MNHNY, SVGAGI (reference sequence). As DNA, the CDR3 is TGTGCCAGCAGGTGGGGACTAGCCTACGAGCAGTACTTC. It encodes CASRWGLAYEQYF.

The rearrangement joins TRBV27 to TRBJ1-6; 7 positions agree with TRBD1. CDR1 and CDR2 (germline): MNHEY, SMNVEV (reference sequence). Unmatched junction bases numbered 11, after V lost 3 bases and J lost 9 bases. The CDR3 loop spans 16 amino acids. CDR3 coding DNA: TGTGCCAGCAGTTTTGTGGTCGGACAGGTTATTTCACCCCTCCACTTT. As protein: CASSFVVGQVISPLHF.

V gene TRBV3-1 (or the pseudogene TRBV3-2) combines with J gene TRBJ2-5, with 8 bases fitting TRBD1. The CDR3 consists of 15 residues. The junction had 9 bases not matched to a gene; V was cut back by 4 bases and J by 5 bases. Germline CDR1 is LGHDT and CDR2 is YNNKEL (reference sequence). CDR3 residues: CASSRKRQGAETQYF. The CDR3 DNA reads as TGTGCCAGCAGCCGCAAGCGGCAGGGGGCTGAGACCCAGTACTTC.

V and J are TRBV2 and TRBJ2-1; possibly TRBD2 for D (6 bases). CDR1 and CDR2 (germline): SNHLY, FYNNEI. This CDR3 comprises 15 residues. Trimming left V 5 bases short and J 3 bases short, with 14 bases between. CDR3: CASSQLAGRYNEQFF. The CDR3 bases are TGTGCCAGCAGTCAACTAGCCGGCCGCTACAATGAGCAGTTCTTC.

The CDR3 sequence: CATSSRLDRPRGYTF. Here the CDR3 DNA reads TGTGCCACCAGCAGTCGACTCGACAGACCTAGGGGCTACACCTTC. This chain joins TRBV15 and TRBJ1-2; D possibly corresponds to TRBD1 (5 bases). CDR1 and CDR2 from the germline V gene are LNHNV and YYDKDF (reference sequence). Trimming took off 3 bases at V and 8 bases at J, with 19 bases between the two ends. The CDR3 is 15 residues long.

The chain is built from TRBV6-1 and TRBJ2-7; TRBD1 is a possible D gene (6 bases). Germline lookup yields CDR1 MNHNS and CDR2 SASEGT. V was clipped by 4 bases and J by 0 bases, with 16 bases between them. This CDR3 comprises 16 residues. The CDR3 region has the DNA TGTGCCAGCAGTGCGCTACCCCGGGACAACTCCTACGAGCAGTACTTC. Translation gives CASSALPRDNSYEQYF.

This sequence joins TRBV5-4 and TRBJ1-1; D is unclear. The CDR3 is 15 residues long. V lost 1 base and J lost 1, with 11 bases in between. Per the germline V gene, CDR1 is SGHNT and CDR2 is YYREEE (reference sequence). CDR3 sequence reads: CASSLRISENTEAFF. The CDR3, as DNA: TGTGCCAGCAGCTTGAGAATAAGCGAGAACACTGAAGCTTTCTTT.